These T cell receptor beta chains were read from a single sample in a study of blood T cell repertoires in COVID-19. Clones were sequenced by immunoSEQ multiplex PCR, and TCRdb holds only the in-frame ones, with some missing. Of 120,000 or so clones in the sample, approximately 86% were seen once. The sequencing input was peripheral blood. All receptors derive from a human donor in a cohort sampled during active COVID-19. CDR3s include the opening cysteine and the closing phenylalanine or tryptophan.

cdr3_aa: CASSPSLASGKLFF
j_call: TRBJ1-4
v_call: TRBV3-1/TRBV3-2

cdr3_aa: CASSPRQGLGETQYF
j_call: TRBJ2-5
v_call: TRBV5-6

cdr3_aa: CASSEWTSGIYEQYF
j_call: TRBJ2-7
v_call: TRBV10-1

cdr3_aa: CASSPPGLAASSTDTQYF
j_call: TRBJ2-3
v_call: TRBV18

cdr3_aa: CASSWTSGGLTGELFF
j_call: TRBJ2-2
v_call: TRBV5-1

cdr3_aa: CASSQASGTNEKLFF
j_call: TRBJ1-4
v_call: TRBV14

cdr3_aa: CASSEGLGQGTGNTIYF
j_call: TRBJ1-3
v_call: TRBV6-1

cdr3_aa: CASSFGVSQPQHF
j_call: TRBJ1-5
v_call: TRBV12-3/TRBV12-4

cdr3_aa: CASSLESGAYNEQFF
j_call: TRBJ2-1
v_call: TRBV11-3

cdr3_aa: CASSLGTGELGGYTF
j_call: TRBJ1-2
v_call: TRBV28

cdr3_aa: CASNGGGPYEQYF
j_call: TRBJ2-7
v_call: TRBV5-6

cdr3_aa: CASSPSGAKNIQYF
j_call: TRBJ2-4
v_call: TRBV5-6

cdr3_aa: CASLPAGGYNEQFF
j_call: TRBJ2-1
v_call: TRBV28

cdr3_aa: CASSIRTGPNTGELFF
j_call: TRBJ2-2
v_call: TRBV19

cdr3_aa: CASSSEFQETQYF
j_call: TRBJ2-5
v_call: TRBV19

cdr3_aa: CASISRGHNSPLHF
j_call: TRBJ1-6
v_call: TRBV6-5

cdr3_aa: CASSYGTDSGNTIYF
j_call: TRBJ1-3
v_call: TRBV6-5